This T cell receptor beta chain was captured by sequencing in a study of neoadjuvant anti-PD-1 for oral cavity cancer. Measured with immunoSEQ multiplex PCR; TCRdb has only the in-frame clones, and not every one. Here the sample spans under 7,500 clones, just under 60% being singletons. Germline V gives CDR1 MNHNS, CDR2 SASEGT. This CDR3 spans 14 amino acids. J was trimmed by 9 bases and V by 9 bases; bases with no gene match: 10. This clone was counted only a few times. The genes are TRBV6-1 and TRBJ2-1; 11 positions agree with TRBD2. The sequencing used tumor tissue, collected before nivolumab (anti-PD-1) treatment. The TCR originated in a person aged 40 to 85 with oral cavity squamous cell carcinoma. The CDR3 sequence is CASRLAGGKTEQFF. For the CDR3, the DNA is TGTGCCAGTAGGCTAGCGGGAGGAAAGACTGAGCAGTTCTTC.